The 32 T cell receptor beta chains below were found in one sample sequenced in a study of shared clonotypes between healthy human individuals (dated by TCRdb to the early 2020s). Library preparation used the immunoSEQ multiplex PCR assay. Not all clones reach the TCRdb copy of this immuneACCESS table, which keeps in-frame sequences only. Checked studies attribute under half of the gap to unresolved V genes and leave the rest unexplained. The sample records more than 400,000 clones, 90% to 97% of which are singletons. The top ten constitute about 0.06% of the sample. The sequenced material came from naive CD4+ T cells sorted from blood. This sample's cell subset or site label indicates: CD45RA+ positively selected. The receptors come from a woman aged 25 to 39 in good health.

This chain connects TRBV27 to TRBJ2-7; no firm D call. V dropped 6 bases and J dropped 2 bases, with 14 bases sitting between them. Germline V gives CDR1 MNHEY, CDR2 SMNVEV (reference sequence). The CDR3 sequence is 14 residues long. CDR3: CASSRFRSTYEQYF. The CDR3 bases are TGTGCCAGCAGCAGATTTCGGTCGACCTACGAGCAGTACTTC.

V gene TRBV6-5 combines with J gene TRBJ1-6; D gene ambiguous. The CDR3 has 15 amino acids. CDR1 is MNHEY and CDR2 is SVGAGI in the germline V gene. With 2 bases removed from V and 5 bases from J, the gap between germline ends came to 10 bases. CDR3 coding DNA: TGTGCCAGCAGTTACGGAGGTAGTAATAATTCACCCCTCCACTTT. As protein: CASSYGGSNNSPLHF.

The genes are TRBV2 and TRBJ2-2, with 8 positions matching TRBD1. The V segment lost 6 bases and the J segment 1 base; nucleotides outside the gene matches: 4. Germline V gives CDR1 SNHLY, CDR2 FYNNEI. This CDR3 region has 15 residues. CDR3 nucleotide sequence: TGTGCCAGCAGGACGGACAGGGTGAACACCGGGGAGCTGTTTTTT. Its protein is CASRTDRVNTGELFF.

The CDR3 region has the DNA TGCAGCGTTGAGGGCTCAGACGGTCACAAGACGCAGTATTTT. Translated, it gives CSVEGSDGHKTQYF. The gene calls are TRBV29-1 and TRBJ2-3, with D unresolved. The CDR3 runs 14 residues. The germline V gene encodes CDR1 SQVTM and CDR2 ANQGSEA. Trimming shortened V by 3 bases and J by 9 bases, and 19 bases separated the two germline ends.

J is TRBJ2-1 and V is TRBV7-2; no definite D call. Germline assignment: CDR1 SGHTA and CDR2 FQGNSA. The CDR3 is made up of 12 amino acids. Trimming stripped 4 bases from V and 3 bases from J, with 4 bases between. CDR3 DNA sequence: TGTGCCAGCAGCTCATTCTACAATGAGCAGTTCTTC. Its protein is CASSSFYNEQFF.

This chain uses TRBV5-1 with TRBJ2-7; D is unresolved. This CDR3 has 16 residues. V was pared by 4 bases and J by 3 bases, with 20 bases between. Per germline, CDR1 SGHRS and CDR2 YFSETQ. The CDR3 nucleotides read TGCGCCAGCAGCGATCGGAGTCGCCGTCCGATCTACGAGCAGTACTTC. Its translation is CASSDRSRRPIYEQYF.

This clone was recorded once. J is TRBJ2-5 and V is TRBV4-2, with D tentatively TRBD2 (5 bases). The germline V gene encodes CDR1 LGHNA and CDR2 YNFKEQ. The CDR3 sequence is 16 residues long. The V end was cut by 0 bases, the J end by 2 bases, with 13 bases between. The CDR3 coding sequence is TGTGCCAGCAGCCAAGAACGCGTGGACTGGCAAGAGACCCAGTACTTC. As protein: CASSQERVDWQETQYF.

The chain combines TRBV27 with TRBJ2-3; 12 nucleotides line up with TRBD2. V lost 3 bases and J lost 3; bases outside the gene matches: 1. Germline-derived CDR1 and CDR2 are MNHEY and SMNVEV (reference sequence). The CDR3 runs to 15 residues. CDR3 bases: TGTGCCAGCAGTTTTCTAGCGGGAGGGACAGATACGCAGTATTTT. This translates into CASSFLAGGTDTQYF.

This sequence joins TRBV27 and TRBJ1-2, with 8 positions matching TRBD1. The CDR3 covers 13 residues. V was clipped by 5 bases and J by 3 bases; unmatched bases: 2. Germline V gene sequence: CDR1 MNHEY, CDR2 SMNVEV (reference sequence). The CDR3, as DNA: TGTGCCAGCAGTCCGGACAGGGACTATGGCTACACCTTC. Protein: CASSPDRDYGYTF.

The J gene is TRBJ2-7, the V gene TRBV19; 9 nucleotides match TRBD1. V shed 4 bases, J shed 3 bases, and the junction held 7 bases outside the gene matches. Per germline, CDR1 LNHDA and CDR2 SQIVND (reference sequence). CDR3 length equals 15 residues. The DNA for the CDR3 is TGTGCCAGTAGTACCCGGGACAGGGATCACTACGAGCAGTACTTC. As protein: CASSTRDRDHYEQYF.

This chain uses TRBV28 with TRBJ1-4; D ambiguous. CDR3 length: 15 amino acids. The V gene lost 2 bases and the J gene lost 10 bases, with 17 bases spanning the gap. The germline V gene has CDR1 MDHEN and CDR2 SYDVKM. The CDR3 is CASSLIGQSSTKLFF. DNA for the CDR3: TGTGCCAGCAGTTTAATCGGCCAGTCCTCAACAAAACTGTTTTTT.

The rearrangement joins TRBV5-6 to TRBJ1-4; possible D gene TRBD1, 5 bases. Germline CDR1 and CDR2: SGHDT and YYEEEE. The CDR3 contains 15 residues. V was shortened by 5 bases and J by 5 bases, with 16 bases between the two germline ends. CDR3 residues: CASSYQGVGNEKLFF. In DNA, the CDR3 is TGTGCCAGCAGTTACCAGGGAGTAGGGAATGAAAAACTGTTTTTT. The full variable domain, rest sourced from reference TRBV5-6 and TRBJ1-4, is DAGVTQSPTHLIKTRGQQVTLRCSPKSGHDTVSWYQQALGQGPQFIFQYYEEEERQRGNFPDRFSGHQFPNYSSELNVNALLLGDSALYLCASSYQGVGNEKLFFGSGTQLSVL.

The genes are TRBV27 and TRBJ2-7; TRBD2 matches at 8 bases. The germline gives CDR1 MNHEY, CDR2 SMNVEV (reference sequence). Trimming took 5 bases from V and 1 from J; bases not matched to a gene: 13. The CDR3 loop spans 17 amino acids. Here the CDR3 reads CASSPQRGAGVSYEQYF. The DNA of the CDR3 is TGTGCCAGCAGTCCCCAGCGGGGAGCGGGGGTTTCCTACGAGCAGTACTTC.

The chain uses TRBV4-2 and TRBJ2-7, with D unresolved. The CDR3 has 14 amino acids. CDR1 LGHNA and CDR2 YNFKEQ come from the germline V gene. The V gene lost 0 bases and the J gene lost 0 bases, with 6 bases spanning the gap. The CDR3 DNA reads as TGTGCCAGCAGCCAAGATGGGGTCTCCTACGAGCAGTACTTC. Its protein is CASSQDGVSYEQYF.

The gene calls are TRBV19 and TRBJ2-6; 9 bases are a match to TRBD2. Germline V gives CDR1 LNHDA, CDR2 SQIVND (reference sequence). The CDR3 sequence is 15 residues long. Trimming cost V 8 bases and J 0 bases; bases outside gene matches: 2. The CDR3 region has the DNA TGTGCCAGTGCGGGAGGGGTCTCTGGGGCCAACGTCCTGACTTTC. Amino acid sequence: CASAGGVSGANVLTF. Supplemented by reference TRBV19 and TRBJ2-6, the full variable domain reads DGGITQSPKYLFRKEGQNVTLSCEQNLNHDAMYWYRQDPGQGLRLIYYSQIVNDFQKGDIAEGYSVSREKKESFPLTVTSAQKNPTAFYLCASAGGVSGANVLTFGAGSRLTVL.

The chain joins TRBV5-1 to TRBJ2-3; no clear D. The CDR3 totals 11 residues. V was trimmed by 2 bases and J by 7 bases, leaving 5 bases between them. Germline V gives CDR1 SGHRS, CDR2 YFSETQ. The CDR3 loop reads CASSFRNTQYF. CDR3 coding DNA: TGCGCCAGCAGCTTCAGAAATACGCAGTATTTT.

V usage is TRBV14 and J usage is TRBJ1-1; TRBD1 is a possible D gene (5 bases). V was pared by 2 bases and J by 1 base, with 11 bases between. From germline, CDR1 is SGHDN and CDR2 FVKESK. The CDR3 runs 15 residues. The CDR3 nucleotides are TGTGCCAGCAGCCAAATTCGGGGACCGAACACTGAAGCTTTCTTT. Encoded protein: CASSQIRGPNTEAFF.

The chain combines TRBV28 with TRBJ2-7, with 12 bases lining up with TRBD1. This CDR3 has 16 amino acids. V gave up 6 bases and J gave up 3 bases; unmatched junction bases: 9. The V gene's germline CDR1 is MDHEN and CDR2 SYDVKM. CDR3 sequence reads: CASRTSGTGGGYEQYF. The CDR3, as DNA: TGTGCCAGCAGAACCTCCGGGACAGGGGGCGGCTACGAGCAGTACTTC.

The chain carries TRBV7-3 and TRBJ2-1, with no clear D. Deletions cut 5 bases from V and 5 bases from J, with 13 bases between. The CDR3 runs 14 residues. The V gene's germline CDR1 is SGHTA and CDR2 FQGTGA. The CDR3 sequence: CASSPSAMDNEQFF. The CDR3 DNA reads as TGTGCCAGCAGCCCCTCCGCGATGGACAATGAGCAGTTCTTC.

V usage is TRBV28 and J usage is TRBJ2-2; no reliable D call. Germline V gives CDR1 MDHEN, CDR2 SYDVKM. Trimming removed 4 bases from V and 1 base from J, with 7 bases in between. The CDR3 is made up of 14 amino acids. In nucleotides, the CDR3 is TGTGCCAGCAGTTCCCCGGAGAACACCGGGGAGCTGTTTTTT. Amino acid sequence: CASSSPENTGELFF. Full variable domain (remainder filled in from reference TRBV28 and TRBJ2-2): DVKVTQSSRYLVKRTGEKVFLECVQDMDHENMFWYRQDPGLGLRLIYFSYDVKMKEKGDIPEGYSVSREKKERFSLILESASTNQTSMYLCASSSPENTGELFFGEGSRLTVL.

The J gene is TRBJ2-3, the V gene TRBV7-2; D not certain. The CDR3 extends over 13 amino acids. In germline, CDR1 is SGHTA, CDR2 FQGNSA. V lost 4 bases to trimming and J lost 5 bases, with 10 bases between them. The CDR3 sequence is CASSSPNRDTQYF. DNA for the CDR3: TGTGCCAGCAGCTCCCCCAACAGAGATACGCAGTATTTT. The whole variable domain, remainder taken from reference TRBV7-2 and TRBJ2-3, is GAGVSQSPSNKVTEKGKDVELRCDPISGHTALYWYRQSLGQGLEFLIYFQGNSAPDKSGLPSDRFSAERTGGSVSTLTIQRTQQEDSAVYLCASSSPNRDTQYFGPGTRLTVL.

This clone was counted a single time. The chain carries TRBV6-5 and TRBJ2-7, with 9 positions matching TRBD1. Per germline, CDR1 MNHEY and CDR2 SVGAGI. V lost 5 bases and J lost 6; bases outside the gene matches: 5. The CDR3 runs 13 residues. The CDR3 sequence is CASSRTGGAEQYF. In DNA, the CDR3 is TGTGCCAGCAGTCGTACAGGGGGCGCCGAGCAGTACTTC.

This rearrangement joins TRBV6-6 to TRBJ2-1; possible D gene TRBD2, 5 bases. This CDR3 spans 14 amino acids. Looked up from germline, CDR1 is MNHNY and CDR2 is SVGAGI (reference sequence). V was clipped by 0 bases and J by 7 bases, with 10 bases between them. The DNA for the CDR3 is TGTGCCAGCAGTTACTCGAATGAGCGGAATGAGCAGTTCTTC. Translated: CASSYSNERNEQFF.

V usage is TRBV7-9 and J usage is TRBJ2-1; 7 bases agree with TRBD1. CDR3 size: 18 residues. Germline CDR1 is SEHNR and CDR2 is FQNEAQ (reference sequence). V trimming: 1 base; J trimming: 7 bases; junction bases outside the gene matches: 16. CDR3 region: CASSLGRHRGGSDNEQFF. DNA for the CDR3: TGTGCCAGCAGCTTAGGGAGGCACAGGGGTGGAAGTGATAATGAGCAGTTCTTC.

The count of this clone is one. This CDR3 is CASSPSSGTGANVLTF. The CDR3, as DNA: TGTGCCAGCAGCCCGTCGAGCGGGACTGGGGCCAACGTCCTGACTTTC. The chain combines TRBV7-3 with TRBJ2-6, with 7 bases matching TRBD2. The CDR3 has 16 residues. The V gene end was trimmed by 5 bases and the J gene end by 2 bases; junction bases not matched to a gene: 6. CDR1 and CDR2 (germline): SGHTA, FQGTGA.

V and J are TRBV2 and TRBJ2-2, with D tentatively TRBD1 (6 bases). Germline V gene sequence: CDR1 SNHLY, CDR2 FYNNEI. V lost 7 bases to trimming and J lost 0 bases, with 9 bases between them. The CDR3 contains 14 residues. CDR3 bases: TGTGCCAGCAACAGGGAACCGAACACCGGGGAGCTGTTTTTT. It encodes CASNREPNTGELFF.

The chain combines TRBV4-2 with TRBJ1-4; perhaps TRBD1 as D (5 bases). The CDR3 is made up of 14 amino acids. Germline CDR1 LGHNA, CDR2 YNFKEQ. V was clipped by 3 bases and J by 7 bases, with 12 bases between them. The CDR3 region is CASSHGRDAEKLFF. The CDR3 bases are TGTGCCAGCAGCCACGGACGGGACGCTGAAAAACTGTTTTTT.

The J gene is TRBJ2-5, the V gene TRBV2, with 8 nucleotides matching TRBD2. The germline CDR1 and CDR2 sequences are SNHLY and FYNNEI. The CDR3 runs 14 residues. The ends lost 6 bases at V and 1 base at J; junction bases unmatched: 4. The CDR3 bases are TGTGCCAGCAGGTTTACTAGCGGCCAAGAGACCCAGTACTTC. Translated: CASRFTSGQETQYF.

The CDR3 coding sequence is TGTGCCAGTAGGCCTGATGGGGGATCGACCGGCTATGGCTACACCTTC. This gives the protein CASRPDGGSTGYGYTF. The V and J genes are TRBV19 and TRBJ1-2, with TRBD1 as a possible D gene (5 bases). The CDR3 consists of 16 residues. Per the germline V gene, CDR1 is LNHDA and CDR2 is SQIVND (reference sequence). With 6 bases removed from V and 4 bases from J, the gap between germline ends came to 21 bases.

In DNA, the CDR3 is TGTGCCAGCAGTCCTGGACAGCCCGCGGACGAGCAGTACTTC. Translated, it gives CASSPGQPADEQYF. The chain recombines TRBV28 with TRBJ2-7; TRBD1 might be the D (6 bases). The V gene lost 5 bases and the J gene lost 5 bases, with 16 bases spanning the gap. CDR1 MDHEN and CDR2 SYDVKM come from the germline V gene. CDR3 size: 14 residues.

This clone showed up just once. The chain is built from TRBV28 and TRBJ2-5; perhaps D is TRBD1 or TRBD2 (5 bases each). The DNA end lines up better with TRBJ2-7; the J call may be wrong. The CDR3 spans 16 residues. The germline CDR1 and CDR2 sequences are MDHEN and SYDVKM. The CDR3 DNA is TGTGCCAGCAGTTTATACGGAACGGGGACCTCCTACGAGCAGTACTTC. Protein: CASSLYGTGTSYEQYF.

The rearrangement joins TRBV5-1 to TRBJ2-2, with 10 positions matching TRBD1. V was pared by 0 bases and J by 4 bases, with 0 bases of the junction left unmatched. The germline V gene has CDR1 SGHRS and CDR2 YFSETQ. CDR3 size: 15 residues. CDR3 DNA sequence: TGCGCCAGCAGCTTGGGACAGGGGGCCACCGGGGAGCTGTTTTTT. Protein sequence: CASSLGQGATGELFF.